The T cell receptor (beta chain) described here comes from a study of blood T cell repertoires in COVID-19. The Seattle patients joined while their infection was active and were tracked longitudinally afterward. In the authors' workflow: Estimates of nucleated cell counts were drawn from the amplification of reference gene primers. The method was immunoSEQ multiplex PCR; TCRdb's version includes in-frame clones alone and lacks a portion of them. That table furnishes V, J and clone size, whereas the DNA furnished D and trimming. Among more than 300,000 clones listed, almost 90% were seen once. This clone was recorded only once. The CDR3 is made up of 14 amino acids. Germline V gene data show CDR1 as MDHEN and CDR2 as SYDVKM. V lost 8 bases and J 0 bases, leaving 10 bases between the germline ends.

This sequence joins TRBV28 and TRBJ1-4; D ambiguous. Sequences were obtained from peripheral blood. This receptor was obtained from a woman in her thirties or forties with COVID-19, enrolled during active disease. The CDR3 loop reads CASAEQATNEKLFF. CDR3 nucleotides: TGTGCCAGCGCCGAGCAAGCAACTAATGAAAAACTGTTTTTT.